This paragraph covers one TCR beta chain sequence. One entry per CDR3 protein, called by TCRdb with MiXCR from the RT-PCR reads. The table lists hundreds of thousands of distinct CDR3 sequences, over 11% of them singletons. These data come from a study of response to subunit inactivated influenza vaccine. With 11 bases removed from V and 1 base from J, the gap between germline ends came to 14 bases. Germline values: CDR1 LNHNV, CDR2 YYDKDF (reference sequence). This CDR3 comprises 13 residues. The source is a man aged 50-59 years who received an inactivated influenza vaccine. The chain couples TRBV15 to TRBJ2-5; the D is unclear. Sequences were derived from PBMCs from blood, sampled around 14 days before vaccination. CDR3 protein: CAARDNAQETQYF. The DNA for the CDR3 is TGTGCCGCTAGGGATAACGCCCAAGAGACCCAGTACTTC.